The 27 T cell receptor beta chains presented below share a single source sample, sequenced in a study of OX40 agonist ivuxolimab in advanced cancers. The assay was immunoSEQ multiplex PCR, and TCRdb's table has in-frame clones only and misses some. The sample carries about 100,000 clones, 75% to 95% recorded once. Sequenced here: CD4+ or CD8+ T cells sorted from blood, sampled in a trial of the OX40 agonist ivuxolimab. The receptors derive from an adult with an advanced solid tumor such as melanoma, head and neck, liver or kidney cancer.

This chain links TRBV7-2 with TRBJ2-1; 7 bases fit TRBD1. J was trimmed by 6 bases and V by 5 bases; bases with no gene match: 7. The CDR3 has 14 amino acids. From germline, CDR1 is SGHTA and CDR2 FQGNSA. CDR3 sequence: CASSRQGGRNEQFF. CDR3 DNA: TGTGCCAGCAGCCGACAGGGCGGGCGCAATGAGCAGTTCTTC.

This CDR3 is CASSQVGTARREQYF. The DNA for the CDR3 is TGCGCCAGCAGCCAAGTCGGGACCGCCCGACGCGAGCAGTACTTC. The chain links TRBV4-3 to TRBJ2-7, with D perhaps matching TRBD1 or TRBD2 (5 bases each). This CDR3 spans 15 amino acids. V lost 1 base to trimming and J lost 6 bases, with 16 bases between them. CDR1 and CDR2 from the germline V gene are LGHNA and YSLEER.

V and J are TRBV27 and TRBJ2-7, with 14 bases aligning to TRBD2. There are 14 residues in the CDR3. Looked up from germline, CDR1 is MNHEY and CDR2 is SMNVEV (reference sequence). Trimming removed 6 bases from V and 7 bases from J; junction bases left unmatched: 5. CDR3 loop: CASSRLAGGLEQYF. The DNA for the CDR3 is TGTGCCAGCAGCCGACTAGCGGGGGGGTTAGAGCAGTACTTC.

The chain couples TRBV7-2 to TRBJ2-5; 8 bases agree with TRBD2. The CDR3 has 14 residues. With 5 bases clipped from V and 5 bases from J, the junction kept 7 bases outside the gene matches. Germline V gene lookup returns CDR1 SGHTA and CDR2 FQGNSA. CDR3 sequence: CASSPQREKETQYF. Written as DNA, the CDR3 is TGTGCCAGCAGCCCTCAGCGGGAGAAGGAGACCCAGTACTTC.

The gene calls are TRBV6-1 and TRBJ2-7; D not certain. Germline V gives CDR1 MNHNS, CDR2 SASEGT. The V gene lost 5 bases and the J gene lost 2 bases, with 7 bases spanning the gap. CDR3 size: 12 residues. CDR3 loop: CASSNQPYEQYF. The CDR3 nucleotides are TGTGCCAGCAGTAACCAGCCCTACGAGCAGTACTTC.

The chain combines TRBV5-4 with TRBJ2-5; D tentatively fits TRBD1 or TRBD2 (5 bases each). There are 13 residues in the CDR3. Trimming shortened V by 0 bases and J by 3 bases, and 6 bases separated the two germline ends. Germline values: CDR1 SGHNT, CDR2 YYREEE (reference sequence). CDR3 DNA sequence: TGTGCCAGCAGCTTGGGAGGGGAAGAGACCCAGTACTTC. Protein sequence: CASSLGGEETQYF.

V and J are TRBV7-9 and TRBJ2-1; D gene uncertain. Germline V gives CDR1 SEHNR, CDR2 FQNEAQ (reference sequence). Trimming left V 5 bases short and J 7 bases short, with 6 bases between. The CDR3 is made up of 11 amino acids. CDR3: CASSIRNEQFF. The DNA for the CDR3 is TGTGCCAGCAGCATACGTAATGAGCAGTTCTTC.

This chain connects TRBV9 to TRBJ2-2, with unresolved D. Per germline, CDR1 SGDLS and CDR2 YYNGEE. This CDR3 comprises 13 residues. With 0 bases removed from V and 5 bases from J, the gap between germline ends came to 5 bases. This chain's CDR3 is CASSVDATGELFF. The CDR3 DNA reads as TGTGCCAGCAGCGTAGACGCGACCGGGGAGCTGTTTTTT.

J is TRBJ1-5 and V is TRBV7-2; D unresolved. Trimming took off 2 bases at V and 0 bases at J, with 8 bases between the two ends. Germline assignment: CDR1 SGHTA and CDR2 FQGNSA. CDR3 length: 15 residues. The CDR3 nucleotides read TGTGCCAGCAGCTTACAAGCTTATAGCAATCAGCCCCAGCATTTT. As protein: CASSLQAYSNQPQHF.

This clone was recorded once. V usage is TRBV7-2 and J usage is TRBJ1-1; D gene unclear. CDR1 is SGHTA and CDR2 is FQGNSA in the germline V gene. CDR3 size: 13 residues. V shed 5 bases and J shed 3 bases, with 10 bases lying between them. The CDR3 nucleotides read TGTGCCAGCAGCAATAATCCTTACACTGAAGCTTTCTTT. Its translation is CASSNNPYTEAFF.

This rearrangement joins TRBV28 to TRBJ1-4; the match to TRBD1 covers 7 bases. The germline gives CDR1 MDHEN, CDR2 SYDVKM. The trim removed 5 bases at V and 6 bases at J, leaving 9 bases unmatched. The CDR3 has 15 amino acids. The CDR3 reads CASSRLRGVDEKLFF. The CDR3 coding sequence is TGTGCCAGCAGTCGCCTCAGGGGGGTTGATGAAAAACTGTTTTTT.

The V call is TRBV5-1, the J call TRBJ1-3; D ambiguous. Germline CDR1 reads SGHRS; CDR2 reads YFSETQ. V lost 5 bases and J 2 bases, leaving 2 bases between the germline ends. The CDR3 runs 11 residues. In DNA, the CDR3 is TGCGCCAGCAGTCCTGGAAACACCATATATTTT. Residues: CASSPGNTIYF.

Turning to this clone: The identical CDR3 is also encoded by other nucleotide sequences in the sample. This chain uses TRBV5-1 with TRBJ2-5; 7 bases match TRBD2. There are 14 residues in the CDR3. The germline CDR1 and CDR2 sequences are SGHRS and YFSETQ. The ends lost 1 base at V and 2 bases at J; junction bases unmatched: 2. The CDR3, as DNA: TGCGCCAGCAGCTTGCAGGGACTACAAGAGACCCAGTACTTC. Its protein is CASSLQGLQETQYF.

The rearrangement uses TRBV30 and TRBJ1-2, with 10 bases lining up with TRBD1. V was pared by 4 bases and J by 8 bases, with 7 bases of the junction left unmatched. CDR1 is GTSNPN and CDR2 is SVGIG in the germline V gene (reference sequence). The CDR3 sequence is 13 residues long. DNA for the CDR3: TGTGCCTGGAATTTGGACAGGGGGGCGGGCTACACCTTC. This encodes CAWNLDRGAGYTF.

The chain couples TRBV7-2 to TRBJ2-7; 7 bases match TRBD1. The CDR3 has 14 residues. Trimming removed 3 bases from V and 7 bases from J; junction bases left unmatched: 9. The germline V gene encodes CDR1 SGHTA and CDR2 FQGNSA. The CDR3 spells CASSFRQGLGEQYF. The CDR3 nucleotides read TGTGCCAGCAGCTTCCGACAGGGTCTAGGGGAGCAGTACTTC. Full variable domain (rest looked up from reference TRBV7-2 and TRBJ2-7): GAGVSQSPSNKVTEKGKDVELRCDPISGHTALYWYRQSLGQGLEFLIYFQGNSAPDKSGLPSDRFSAERTGGSVSTLTIQRTQQEDSAVYLCASSFRQGLGEQYFGPGTRLTVT.

This chain joins TRBV5-4 and TRBJ1-2; 11 bases agree with TRBD1. J was trimmed by 4 bases and V by 4 bases; bases with no gene match: 6. The CDR3 length is 15 residues. Germline V gene sequence: CDR1 SGHNT, CDR2 YYREEE (reference sequence). The chain's CDR3 is CASSRGQGEGYGYTF. DNA of the CDR3: TGTGCCAGCAGCCGGGGACAGGGGGAGGGCTATGGCTACACCTTC.

The chain uses TRBV27 and TRBJ2-1, with 14 nucleotides matching TRBD2. This CDR3 is 17 amino acids long. Germline values: CDR1 MNHEY, CDR2 SMNVEV (reference sequence). V was pared by 2 bases and J by 4 bases, with 4 bases of the junction left unmatched. CDR3 nucleotide sequence: TGTGCCAGCAGTTTAGGGACTAGCGGGAGAACTTACAATGAGCAGTTCTTC. The encoded protein is CASSLGTSGRTYNEQFF.

DNA of the CDR3: TGCAGCATAGCCAGGGAGACCGGGGAGACCCAGTACTTC. It is translated as CSIARETGETQYF. This chain connects TRBV29-1 to TRBJ2-5; perhaps D is TRBD1 or TRBD2 (5 bases each). The CDR3 sequence is 13 residues long. V was cut by 8 bases and J by 5 bases, with 18 bases left in between. CDR1 SQVTM and CDR2 ANQGSEA come from the germline V gene. The whole variable domain, remainder taken from reference TRBV29-1 and TRBJ2-5, is SAVISQKPSRDICQRGTSLTIQCQVDSQVTMMFWYRQQPGQSLTLIATANQGSEATYESGFVIDKFPISRPNLTFSTLTVSNMSPEDSSIYLCSIARETGETQYFGPGTRLLVL.

For the CDR3, the DNA is TGTGCCAGCAGCTTAGGTGGTAGCGGGGAGACCCAGTACTTC. Its protein is CASSLGGSGETQYF. The chain combines TRBV7-9 with TRBJ2-5; 7 nucleotides match TRBD2. The V segment lost 1 base and the J segment 5 bases; nucleotides outside the gene matches: 4. CDR1 SEHNR and CDR2 FQNEAQ come from the germline V gene (reference sequence). The CDR3 is made up of 14 amino acids.

In this sample, this clone turned up a few times. The V and J genes are TRBV19 and TRBJ1-1; 8 positions match TRBD1. This CDR3 is 14 amino acids long. V lost 5 bases to trimming and J lost 1 base; unmatched junction nucleotides: 3. CDR1 LNHDA and CDR2 SQIVND come from the germline V gene (reference sequence). This chain's CDR3 is CASSRQGANTEAFF. CDR3 bases: TGTGCCAGTAGTCGCCAGGGGGCGAACACTGAAGCTTTCTTT.

The rearrangement joins TRBV7-9 to TRBJ1-1; no clear D gene. V dropped 0 bases and J dropped 0 bases, with 5 bases sitting between them. Germline V gene lookup returns CDR1 SEHNR and CDR2 FQNEAQ (reference sequence). CDR3 size: 14 residues. CDR3 region: CASSLAPLNTEAFF. As DNA, the CDR3 is TGTGCCAGCAGCTTAGCGCCGTTGAACACTGAAGCTTTCTTT.

CDR3 DNA: TGTGCCAGCAGCTTAGAGATGGTTTCCGGGGCCAACGTCCTGACTTTC. This encodes CASSLEMVSGANVLTF. This chain uses TRBV7-2 with TRBJ2-6, with D hard to call. CDR1 and CDR2 from the germline V gene are SGHTA and FQGNSA. The germline V and J ends were trimmed by 1 base and 4 bases, with 11 bases remaining between them. The CDR3 contains 16 residues.

The chain's CDR3 is CASSPAIRGRTHEQYF. The DNA of the CDR3 is TGTGCCAGCAGCCCAGCTATCCGCGGGAGAACCCACGAGCAGTACTTC. The gene calls are TRBV7-2 and TRBJ2-7, with 7 bases matching TRBD2. The length of the CDR3 is 16 residues. Trimming at V came to 5 bases and at J to 5 bases, leaving 15 bases not matched to a gene. Germline CDR1 is SGHTA and CDR2 is FQGNSA.

The chain carries TRBV6-6 and TRBJ1-5; no clear D gene. There are 14 residues in the CDR3. V lost 6 bases to trimming and J lost 3 bases, with 12 bases between them. Germline lookup yields CDR1 MNHNY and CDR2 SVGAGI (reference sequence). CDR3 DNA: TGTGCCAGCAGCCCAGGACTGTACAATCAGCCCCAGCATTTT. This codes for CASSPGLYNQPQHF.

CDR3 DNA sequence: TGTGCCAGCAGCTTGTTAGGGGACCCCAGCTCTGGAAACACCATATATTTT. It is translated as CASSLLGDPSSGNTIYF. This chain uses TRBV5-6 with TRBJ1-3, with D maybe TRBD1 (5 bases). The V end lost 1 base, the J end lost 0 bases, and 14 bases lay between the germline ends. The CDR3 loop spans 17 amino acids. Per the germline V gene, CDR1 is SGHDT and CDR2 is YYEEEE.

Here the CDR3 reads CATRGTAYTGELFF. In DNA form, the CDR3 reads TGTGCCACCAGAGGGACAGCCTACACCGGGGAGCTGTTTTTT. The chain combines TRBV27 with TRBJ2-2, with 7 bases matching TRBD1. V shed 10 bases, J shed 3 bases, and the junction held 8 bases outside the gene matches. Germline values: CDR1 MNHEY, CDR2 SMNVEV (reference sequence). The CDR3 runs to 14 residues.

The chain uses TRBV2 and TRBJ2-1, with 8 bases fitting TRBD2. Germline V gene data show CDR1 as SNHLY and CDR2 as FYNNEI. The junction had 2 bases not matched to a gene; V was cut back by 10 bases and J by 0 bases. The length of the CDR3 is 13 residues. Here the CDR3 DNA reads TGTGCCACTACTAGCGGCTCCTACAATGAGCAGTTCTTC. Translated: CATTSGSYNEQFF. Filled out from reference TRBV2 and TRBJ2-1, the complete variable domain reads EPEVTQTPSHQVTQMGQEVILRCVPISNHLYFYWYRQILGQKVEFLVSFYNNEISEKSEIFDDQFSVERPDGSNFTLKIRSTKLEDSAMYFCATTSGSYNEQFFGPGTRLTVL.